This T cell receptor (beta chain) is drawn from a study of shared clonotypes between healthy human individuals. The CDR3 contains 13 residues. Worth noting for this clone: Its antigen is not identified.

Whole-study findings and limits: Clonotype sharing across donors was expected to vary with sequencing depth. Across a handful of donors, naive CD4 shared around 5.3%, naive CD8 over 3%, memory CD4 2% to 2.5%, memory CD8 about 0.4%.

The assay used deep level. Using immunoSEQ multiplex PCR, the repertoire was profiled, and TCRdb retains in-frame clones only, with some absent. This sample carries hundreds of thousands of clones, approximately 74% of them seen once, and the ten largest clones take over 1.5%. Source material: memory CD4+ T cells sorted from blood. Subset meaning: CD45RA-negative fraction. The receptor was isolated from a woman in her twenties or thirties in good health. The genes are TRBV1 and TRBJ1-1. TRBV1 is given as a pseudogene. CDR3 bases: TGCACCACTAAGGGGGGTGGAGAAGCTGAAGCTTTCTTT. This sequence encodes CTTKGGGEAEAFF.